These 23 T cell receptor beta chains share one sample of origin, sequenced in a study of blood T cell repertoires in COVID-19. The method was immunoSEQ multiplex PCR; TCRdb's version includes in-frame clones alone and lacks a portion of them. The profile shows approximately 25,000 clones, around 86% of them singletons. Specimen: peripheral blood. Receptors were obtained from a human donor in a cohort sampled during active COVID-19.

The CDR3 sequence is CASSYSGQGIYEQYF. The DNA for the CDR3 is TGTGCCAGCAGTTACTCGGGTCAGGGGATCTACGAGCAGTACTTC. This chain uses TRBV6-2 or TRBV6-3 with TRBJ2-7; maybe TRBD1 (6 bases). This CDR3 region has 15 residues. The ends were cut back, 0 bases at V and 3 bases at J, with 12 bases in the middle. Germline CDR1 MNHEY, CDR2 SVGEGT.

The V call is TRBV7-9, the J call TRBJ1-1, with D perhaps TRBD1 (5 bases). The V end was cut by 8 bases, the J end by 3 bases, with 10 bases between. The CDR3 is made up of 12 amino acids. Germline loops: CDR1 SEHNR, CDR2 FQNEAQ (reference sequence). In nucleotides, the CDR3 is TGTGCCAGCGACTGGGGGGACACTGAAGCTTTCTTT. It yields the protein CASDWGDTEAFF.

V is TRBV5-8 and J is TRBJ2-2; no clear D. The germline V and J ends were trimmed by 0 bases and 0 bases, with 9 bases remaining between them. CDR3 size: 16 residues. Germline assignment: CDR1 SGHTS and CDR2 YDEGEE. This chain's CDR3 is CASSLGHIANTGELFF. CDR3 nucleotides: TGTGCCAGCAGCTTGGGCCACATCGCGAACACCGGGGAGCTGTTTTTT.

J is TRBJ2-2 and V is TRBV6-6; 7 bases align to TRBD2. J lost 3 bases, V lost 6 bases, and 10 bases had no gene match. This CDR3 comprises 16 residues. The germline CDR1 and CDR2 sequences are MNHNY and SVGAGI (reference sequence). Here the CDR3 reads CASRGSDRGDTGELFF. DNA for the CDR3: TGTGCCAGCAGGGGAAGCGACCGGGGGGACACCGGGGAGCTGTTTTTT.

The rearrangement uses TRBV15 and TRBJ1-2, with D unclear. In germline, CDR1 is LNHNV, CDR2 YYDKDF (reference sequence). Trimming pared 0 bases from V and 2 bases from J, leaving 4 bases between. The CDR3 runs to 13 residues. The CDR3 nucleotides are TGTGCCACCAGCAGAGACAGAAACTATGGCTACACCTTC. This sequence encodes CATSRDRNYGYTF.

The chain uses TRBV4-3 and TRBJ2-7; D remains ambiguous. Trimming pared 0 bases from V and 0 bases from J, leaving 9 bases between. Germline V CDR1 and CDR2: LGHNA, YSLEER. The CDR3 extends over 15 amino acids. This chain's CDR3 is CASSQDPQASYEQYF. CDR3 in DNA: TGCGCCAGCAGCCAAGATCCCCAGGCCTCCTACGAGCAGTACTTC.

The chain employs TRBV15 and TRBJ1-1, with 10 bases identical to TRBD1. Unmatched junction bases numbered 2, after V lost 5 bases and J lost 2 bases. The V gene's germline CDR1 is LNHNV and CDR2 YYDKDF (reference sequence). This CDR3 has 14 residues. DNA of the CDR3: TGTGCCACCAGCGGGACAGGGGCAAACACTGAAGCTTTCTTT. Protein sequence: CATSGTGANTEAFF.

J is TRBJ1-3 and V is TRBV9; tentative D call: TRBD1 (6 bases). The CDR3 totals 16 residues. Germline loops: CDR1 SGDLS, CDR2 YYNGEE. Trimming removed 4 bases from V and 0 bases from J, with 14 bases in between. Here the CDR3 reads CASSTTDSFSGNTIYF. In nucleotides, the CDR3 is TGTGCCAGCAGCACCACGGACAGTTTCTCTGGAAACACCATATATTTT.

The chain uses TRBV3-1 (or the pseudogene TRBV3-2) and TRBJ1-1, with TRBD1 matching 11 bases. The CDR3 runs 18 residues. Per germline, CDR1 LGHDT and CDR2 YNNKEL (reference sequence). Trimming cost V 0 bases and J 5 bases; bases outside gene matches: 11. The CDR3 region has the DNA TGTGCCAGCAGCCAAGATTTCCTCGGTGGGACAGGGGGAACTGAAGCTTTCTTT. It specifies CASSQDFLGGTGGTEAFF.

V gene TRBV24-1 combines with J gene TRBJ2-3, with D possibly TRBD2 on 5 matching bases. V lost 5 bases and J lost 6, with 11 bases in between. This CDR3 has 13 amino acids. Germline CDR1 KGHDR, CDR2 SFDVKD. The CDR3: CATSVEPGDTQYF. As DNA, the CDR3 is TGTGCCACCAGTGTCGAACCGGGGGATACGCAGTATTTT.

This chain joins TRBV3-1 (or the pseudogene TRBV3-2) and TRBJ2-3, with no clear D. V was trimmed by 4 bases and J by 5 bases, leaving 16 bases between them. Germline CDR1 is LGHDT and CDR2 is YNNKEL (reference sequence). This CDR3 is 15 amino acids long. Here the CDR3 DNA reads TGTGCCAGCAGCCTCGCGGCGGCTTTGGGAGATACGCAGTATTTT. Protein: CASSLAAALGDTQYF.

V gene TRBV5-6 combines with J gene TRBJ2-5, with 8 bases identical to TRBD2. V lost 1 base to trimming and J lost 1 base; unmatched junction nucleotides: 6. The CDR3 is 16 residues long. CDR1 SGHDT and CDR2 YYEEEE come from the germline V gene. CDR3 in DNA: TGTGCCAGCAGCTTGTTCCTCGGGGGGGGCCAAGAGACCCAGTACTTC. Residues: CASSLFLGGGQETQYF.

This clone was counted a single time. J is TRBJ2-7 and V is TRBV5-1, with D possibly matching TRBD2 (5 bases). The CDR3 extends over 13 amino acids. The V gene lost 7 bases and the J gene lost 2 bases, with 13 bases spanning the gap. Per germline, CDR1 SGHRS and CDR2 YFSETQ. In nucleotides, the CDR3 is TGCGCCAGCGTTAGTGAGCGGACCTACGAGCAGTACTTC. The encoded protein is CASVSERTYEQYF.

The chain carries TRBV10-3 and TRBJ2-1; possible D gene TRBD2, 6 bases. CDR3 length: 14 residues. Germline lookup yields CDR1 ENHRY and CDR2 SYGVKD. The V end lost 9 bases, the J end lost 10 bases, and 22 bases lay between the germline ends. The CDR3 nucleotides are TGTGCCATGAGCCTCGGGAGTGGGATAGGGGAGCAGTTCTTC. Translating gives CAMSLGSGIGEQFF.

By share, this clone ranks as medium-sized (0.01 to 0.1%). The chain employs TRBV6-2 or TRBV6-3 and TRBJ1-2; no clear D gene. V lost 0 bases, J lost 5 bases, and 10 bases lay in between. Germline lookup yields CDR1 MNHEY and CDR2 SVGEGT. This CDR3 spans 14 amino acids. CDR3 residues: CASSYSTRTYGYTF. The CDR3 DNA reads TGTGCCAGCAGTTACTCGACTCGTACATATGGCTACACCTTC.

This clone was seen only once. This rearrangement joins TRBV7-2 to TRBJ2-2, with 7 bases fitting TRBD2. Germline trimming cut 2 bases from V and 2 bases from J; bases unmatched to any gene: 8. The CDR3 sequence is 17 residues long. CDR1 and CDR2 (germline): SGHTA, FQGNSA. Written as DNA, the CDR3 is TGTGCCAGCAGCTTACTTGCGACTAGCAGTAACACCGGGGAGCTGTTTTTT. It translates to CASSLLATSSNTGELFF. The full variable domain, with the rest looked up from reference TRBV7-2 and TRBJ2-2, is GAGVSQSPSNKVTEKGKDVELRCDPISGHTALYWYRQSLGQGLEFLIYFQGNSAPDKSGLPSDRFSAERTGGSVSTLTIQRTQQEDSAVYLCASSLLATSSNTGELFFGEGSRLTVL.

This clone was found once. This CDR3 reads CASSQDRAKEDQPQHF. The CDR3 DNA reads as TGCGCCAGCAGCCAAGACAGGGCGAAGGAAGATCAGCCCCAGCATTTT. The chain is built from TRBV4-1 and TRBJ1-5, with a tentative D call TRBD1 (5 bases). Looked up from germline, CDR1 is MGHRA and CDR2 is YSYEKL. V shed 0 bases and J shed 5 bases, with 14 bases lying between them. The CDR3 spans 16 residues.

V and J are TRBV9 and TRBJ2-1, with D perhaps matching TRBD1 (5 bases). Germline V gene sequence: CDR1 SGDLS, CDR2 YYNGEE. Trimming took off 3 bases at V and 7 bases at J, with 17 bases between the two ends. This CDR3 has 15 amino acids. The CDR3 DNA sequence: TGTGCCAGCAGCGCCAAGCTAGGGGTAGAGAATGAGCAGTTCTTC. This translates into CASSAKLGVENEQFF.

This clone has a handful of counts. The J gene is TRBJ2-7, the V gene TRBV28; 13 bases align to TRBD2. The CDR3 extends over 18 amino acids. Germline V lookup: CDR1 MDHEN, CDR2 SYDVKM. J gave up 2 bases and V 4 bases, and 11 bases lay outside the gene matches. CDR3 region: CASSSSGLAGVRAYEQYF. The CDR3 DNA reads TGTGCCAGCAGTTCCAGCGGACTAGCGGGAGTACGGGCCTACGAGCAGTACTTC.

The genes are TRBV11-2 and TRBJ1-1; no clear D. The V end was cut by 1 base, the J end by 11 bases, with 14 bases between. This CDR3 comprises 13 residues. Germline CDR1 is SGHAT and CDR2 is FQNNGV. The CDR3 here is CASSLGGRQTAFF. DNA of the CDR3: TGTGCCAGCAGCTTAGGAGGGAGGCAAACGGCTTTCTTT.

V is TRBV7-2 and J is TRBJ2-7; TRBD1 is a possible D gene (5 bases). The CDR3 covers 15 residues. V lost 1 base, J lost 5 bases, and 15 bases lay in between. Germline V gives CDR1 SGHTA, CDR2 FQGNSA. The CDR3 DNA sequence: TGTGCCAGCAGCTTAGAACCTATCAGGGTACACGAGCAGTACTTC. This gives the protein CASSLEPIRVHEQYF.

The V call is TRBV6-2 or TRBV6-3, the J call TRBJ2-3, with TRBD1 matching 10 bases. Germline V gene data show CDR1 as MNHEY and CDR2 as SVGEGT. V was pared by 7 bases and J by 2 bases, with 6 bases of the junction left unmatched. The length of the CDR3 is 15 residues. DNA of the CDR3: TGTGCCAGCAACCCCGGGACAGGGGACACAGATACGCAGTATTTT. Protein sequence: CASNPGTGDTDTQYF.

The genes are TRBV4-3 and TRBJ2-1, with TRBD2 matching 15 bases. There are 19 residues in the CDR3. Germline V lookup: CDR1 LGHNA, CDR2 YSLEER. The J segment lost 6 bases and the V segment lost 4 bases, leaving 13 bases of the junction unmatched. The CDR3: CASSPGQKRTSGRANEQFF. In DNA, the CDR3 is TGCGCCAGCAGCCCGGGACAGAAGAGGACTAGCGGGAGGGCCAATGAGCAGTTCTTC.